Listed below are T cell receptor beta chains from one sample, sequenced in a study of blood T cells in healthy people across ages. TCRdb re-called the 5' RACE reads with MiXCR, one entry per CDR3 protein. The sample carries over 700,000 distinct CDR3 sequences, around 25% recorded once. The same sample was also studied in work on T cells of mothers and their children.

Material: blood. The receptors shown here come from a boy aged 5 to 17 in good health. Both conserved end residues are part of each CDR3. A D gene is named only where the DNA matches it firmly. Rows may omit the clone size; those that give it use once, few, many or a size class.

D,size,J,V,CDR3,DNA
NA,NA,TRBJ2-1,TRBV20-1,CSANWVTSYNEQFF,TGCAGTGCTAATTGGGTTACGTCCTACAATGAGCAGTTCTTC
TRBD2,NA,TRBJ2-7,TRBV18,CASSRSGGSYEQYF,TGTGCCAGCTCACGCTCGGGAGGGTCCTACGAGCAGTACTTC
TRBD1,few,TRBJ1-2,TRBV4-1,CASSQLVGTGENGYTF,TGCGCCAGCAGCCAACTTGTAGGGACAGGGGAGAATGGCTACACCTTC
TRBD2,NA,TRBJ2-1,TRBV20-1,CSASPVAGGPNEQFF,TGCAGTGCTAGCCCCGTAGCGGGAGGGCCCAATGAGCAGTTCTTC
TRBD1,NA,TRBJ2-5,TRBV6-5,CASSRHGQGTETQYF,TGTGCCAGCAGTCGCCACGGACAGGGGACGGAGACCCAGTACTTC
TRBD2,NA,TRBJ2-2,TRBV20-1,CSARWTSGIDTGELFF,TGCAGTGCTAGATGGACTAGCGGGATTGACACCGGGGAGCTGTTTTTT
NA,NA,TRBJ2-5,TRBV11-2,CASSLYTHQGSPETQYF,TGTGCCAGCAGCTTGTACACCCACCAGGGAAGCCCAGAGACCCAGTACTTC
NA,NA,TRBJ1-1,TRBV6-2/TRBV6-3,CASSHPFPSAEMNTEAFF,TGTGCCAGCAGTCACCCTTTTCCATCCGCCGAAATGAACACTGAAGCTTTCTTT
NA,NA,TRBJ2-3,TRBV6-1,CASSNQGADTQYF,TGTGCCAGCAGTAACCAGGGAGCAGATACGCAGTATTTT
TRBD2,few,TRBJ2-5,TRBV6-1,CAGNLAGGVETQYF,TGTGCCGGCAACCTAGCGGGAGGTGTGGAGACCCAGTACTTC
TRBD2,few,TRBJ2-2,TRBV7-9,CASSSNWGLAGANGELFF,TGTGCCAGCAGCTCTAATTGGGGACTAGCGGGAGCCAACGGGGAGCTGTTTTTT
TRBD2,NA,TRBJ2-7,TRBV6-6,CASSYPSGSSYEQYF,TGTGCCAGCAGTTACCCTAGCGGGAGCTCCTACGAGCAGTACTTC
NA,NA,TRBJ2-4,TRBV12-3/TRBV12-4,CASTSYGNEGAKNIQYF,TGTGCCAGCACTTCATACGGGAACGAGGGGGCCAAAAACATTCAGTACTTC
NA,NA,TRBJ1-1,TRBV28,CASSQLQGPNTEAFF,TGTGCCAGCAGTCAATTACAGGGACCGAACACTGAAGCTTTCTTT
TRBD2,few,TRBJ2-7,TRBV3-1,CASSSAGTTYEQYF,TGTGCCAGCAGCTCAGCGGGAACCACCTACGAGCAGTACTTC
TRBD2,NA,TRBJ2-1,TRBV9,CASSVEGTSGIFNSYNEQFF,TGTGCCAGCAGCGTAGAAGGGACTAGCGGGATCTTTAACTCCTACAATGAGCAGTTCTTC
NA,few,TRBJ2-7,TRBV7-3,CASSLYGVGDEQYF,TGTGCCAGCAGCTTATACGGGGTGGGCGACGAGCAGTACTTC
NA,few,TRBJ1-3,TRBV28,CASGSGLSGNTIYF,TGTGCCAGCGGTTCGGGGCTCTCTGGAAACACCATATATTTT
NA,NA,TRBJ2-1,TRBV7-9,CASSLAVGGYSEQFF,TGTGCCAGCAGCTTAGCTGTGGGTGGGTACAGTGAGCAGTTCTTC
TRBD2,NA,TRBJ2-1,TRBV5-1,CASSRLAGGSSNEQFF,TGCGCCAGCTCCCGACTAGCGGGGGGATCATCGAATGAGCAGTTCTTC
TRBD1,NA,TRBJ2-7,TRBV9,CASGIDGTGYEQYF,TGTGCCAGCGGAATTGACGGGACAGGCTACGAGCAGTACTTC
TRBD2,NA,TRBJ2-3,TRBV12-3/TRBV12-4,CASSFVLAGPTDTQYF,TGTGCCAGCAGTTTTGTACTAGCGGGACCTACAGATACGCAGTATTTT
TRBD1,few,TRBJ2-5,TRBV5-5,CASSAGTGFGETQYF,TGTGCCAGCAGCGCCGGGACAGGGTTCGGAGAGACCCAGTACTTC
NA,NA,TRBJ1-1,TRBV4-3,CASSQDRNSEAFF,TGCGCCAGCAGCCAAGATCGTAACTCTGAAGCTTTCTTT
NA,NA,TRBJ2-2,TRBV5-1,CASSLMGDTGELFF,TGCGCCAGCAGCTTAATGGGGGACACCGGGGAGCTGTTTTTT
TRBD1,many,TRBJ1-4,TRBV6-5,CASTDYRLVPDRADLAATNEKLFF,TGTGCCAGCACCGATTACAGACTAGTCCCCGACAGGGCGGATTTAGCGGCAACTAATGAAAAACTGTTTTTT
NA,NA,TRBJ1-2,TRBV4-1,CASSQVRGQGYGYTF,TGCGCCAGCAGCCAAGTCCGGGGGCAGGGCTATGGCTACACCTTC
NA,NA,TRBJ1-1,TRBV20-1,CSASSRGEGTEAFF,TGCAGTGCTAGCTCCAGGGGAGAGGGGACTGAAGCTTTCTTT
TRBD1,NA,TRBJ2-3,TRBV2,CASSERDRETDTQYF,TGTGCCAGCAGTGAGCGGGACAGGGAAACAGATACGCAGTATTTT
TRBD2,NA,TRBJ2-7,TRBV29-1,CSVEDLGEGSYEQYF,TGCAGCGTTGAAGACCTTGGGGAGGGGAGCTACGAGCAGTACTTC
NA,NA,TRBJ1-1,TRBV29-1,CSVEGGKGTAFF,TGCAGCGTTGAAGGAGGGAAGGGGACGGCTTTCTTT
TRBD1,NA,TRBJ2-3,TRBV6-2/TRBV6-3,CASSRTGEKTDTQYF,TGTGCCAGCAGCCGGACAGGGGAGAAAACAGATACGCAGTATTTT
NA,NA,TRBJ2-1,TRBV20-1,CSAPPSGRWGNEQFF,TGCAGTGCTCCTCCTTCGGGGCGGTGGGGCAATGAGCAGTTCTTC
TRBD2,NA,TRBJ2-7,TRBV28,CASSFSPAGFYEQYF,TGTGCCAGCAGTTTCAGTCCAGCGGGGTTCTACGAGCAGTACTTC
NA,NA,TRBJ1-5,TRBV19,CASSITGDWNQPQHF,TGTGCCAGTAGTATAACCGGGGACTGGAATCAGCCCCAGCATTTT
NA,NA,TRBJ1-1,TRBV29-1,CSVEDLRPGAFF,TGCAGCGTTGAAGATCTTAGGCCTGGGGCTTTCTTT
NA,NA,TRBJ2-5,TRBV5-1,CASSLRVVGGYAETQYF,TGCGCCAGCAGCTTGCGGGTTGTCGGGGGTTACGCGGAGACCCAGTACTTC
NA,NA,TRBJ1-2,TRBV3-1,CASSQVRSGGYTF,TGTGCCAGCAGCCAAGTTCGGAGTGGGGGCTACACCTTC
NA,many,TRBJ2-7,TRBV10-2,CASSGPHEQYF,TGCGCCAGCAGTGGCCCCCACGAGCAGTACTTC
TRBD2,NA,TRBJ2-1,TRBV20-1,CSARLLAGGPEQFF,TGCAGTGCTAGGTTACTAGCGGGGGGGCCTGAGCAGTTCTTC
TRBD2,few,TRBJ2-7,TRBV7-9,CASSGRRTSGSNEQYF,TGTGCCAGCAGCGGACGGAGGACTAGCGGGAGTAACGAGCAGTACTTC
TRBD2,NA,TRBJ2-3,TRBV7-2,CASSLLVAGGSDTQYF,TGTGCCAGCAGCTTATTAGTAGCGGGGGGATCAGATACGCAGTATTTT
TRBD1,NA,TRBJ2-5,TRBV25-1,CASSDDGTAQETQYF,TGTGCCAGCAGTGACGATGGGACAGCACAAGAGACCCAGTACTTC
NA,NA,TRBJ2-5,TRBV6-5,CASTPSHTYQETQYF,TGTGCCAGCACCCCCAGCCACACTTACCAAGAGACCCAGTACTTC